A single sample gave rise to the 19 T cell receptor beta chains below, sequenced in a study of control samples from healthy donors and cancer patients. The assay was immunoSEQ multiplex PCR, and TCRdb's table has in-frame clones only and misses some. Of some 120,000 clones listed, 91% are singletons. What was sequenced was blood. All receptors derive from a man aged 18-30 years in good health.

The table lists this clone with a few counts. J is TRBJ1-2 and V is TRBV18; perhaps TRBD1 as D (5 bases). The V end was cut by 1 base, the J end by 5 bases, with 11 bases between. CDR3 length equals 14 residues. Germline V lookup: CDR1 KGHSH, CDR2 LQKENI. The CDR3 DNA reads TGTGCCAGCTCACCACAGGCGGGGGGGTATGGCTACACCTTC. Translating it yields CASSPQAGGYGYTF.

The chain uses TRBV7-6 and TRBJ1-3; D gene ambiguous. The CDR3 length is 14 residues. Germline lookup yields CDR1 SGHVS and CDR2 FNYEAQ. Trimming removed 3 bases from V and 0 bases from J, with 6 bases in between. CDR3: CASSLQVSGNTIYF. CDR3 DNA: TGTGCCAGCAGCTTGCAAGTCTCTGGAAACACCATATATTTT. The entire variable domain, with the rest obtained from reference TRBV7-6 and TRBJ1-3, is as follows: GAGVSQSPRYKVTKRGQDVALRCDPISGHVSLYWYRQALGQGPEFLTYFNYEAQQDKSGLPNDRFSAERPEGSISTLTIQRTEQRDSAMYRCASSLQVSGNTIYFGEGSWLTVV.

The rearrangement joins TRBV7-2 to TRBJ2-2; 13 bases map to TRBD2. V was pared by 1 base and J by 3 bases, with 5 bases of the junction left unmatched. The V gene's germline CDR1 is SGHTA and CDR2 FQGNSA. The CDR3 contains 18 residues. This CDR3 is CASSLELAGGPDTGELFF. CDR3 DNA sequence: TGTGCCAGCAGCTTAGAACTAGCGGGGGGGCCGGACACCGGGGAGCTGTTTTTT.

The rearrangement joins TRBV2 to TRBJ2-2, with 7 bases lining up with TRBD1. Germline V gene data show CDR1 as SNHLY and CDR2 as FYNNEI. Trimming at V came to 4 bases and at J to 3 bases, leaving 2 bases not matched to a gene. The CDR3 extends over 14 amino acids. As DNA, the CDR3 is TGTGCCAGCAGTGGACAGGGATACACCGGGGAGCTGTTTTTT. It is translated as CASSGQGYTGELFF.

This clone was seen only once. The rearrangement uses TRBV4-1 and TRBJ2-1, with 7 positions matching TRBD1. From germline, CDR1 is MGHRA and CDR2 YSYEKL. The ends lost 4 bases at V and 4 bases at J; junction bases unmatched: 4. This CDR3 contains 14 residues. This CDR3 is CASSPRTGYNEQFF. The DNA for the CDR3 is TGCGCCAGCAGCCCTCGGACAGGTTACAATGAGCAGTTCTTC.

This sequence joins TRBV5-1 and TRBJ2-3; no clear D gene. Germline CDR1 reads SGHRS; CDR2 reads YFSETQ. Trimming removed 0 bases at V and 6 bases at J, with 8 bases between. CDR3 length equals 13 residues. CDR3 sequence reads: CASSLARWDTQYF. The CDR3 DNA reads as TGCGCCAGCAGCTTGGCTCGGTGGGATACGCAGTATTTT.

This clone has at least ten counts. The chain is built from TRBV30 and TRBJ1-6, with no clear D. Trimming removed 1 base from V and 5 bases from J, with 9 bases in between. The germline V gene has CDR1 GTSNPN and CDR2 SVGIG (reference sequence). This CDR3 comprises 14 residues. The CDR3: CAWSEGGDNSPLHF. The DNA for the CDR3 is TGTGCCTGGAGTGAAGGAGGAGATAATTCACCCCTCCACTTT.

The chain carries TRBV5-6 and TRBJ2-5, with a weak D call TRBD1 (5 bases). Germline CDR1 and CDR2: SGHDT and YYEEEE. This CDR3 spans 13 amino acids. V shed 2 bases and J shed 7 bases, with 12 bases lying between them. The CDR3 protein is CASSLIQDRTQYF. In DNA, the CDR3 is TGTGCCAGCAGCTTAATACAGGATAGGACCCAGTACTTC.

This chain connects TRBV23-1 to TRBJ1-1; D is unclear. TRBV23-1 is reported as an ORF; its role is uncertain. V was clipped by 0 bases and J by 0 bases, with 8 bases between them. CDR3 length: 15 residues. The chain's CDR3 is CASSQSVTLNTEAFF. The CDR3 nucleotides are TGCGCCAGCAGTCAATCTGTCACTTTGAACACTGAAGCTTTCTTT.

V usage is TRBV12-3 or TRBV12-4 and J usage is TRBJ1-2; no clear D gene. V gave up 3 bases and J gave up 8 bases, with 10 bases separating them. This CDR3 has 12 residues. The CDR3 nucleotides are TGTGCCAGCAGTTTTCCTAACCGGGGCTACACCTTC. Its translation: CASSFPNRGYTF.

The rearrangement links TRBV5-4 to TRBJ2-5; D might be TRBD1 (5 bases). Germline V gene sequence: CDR1 SGHNT, CDR2 YYREEE (reference sequence). Trimming left V 0 bases short and J 1 base short, with 10 bases between. The CDR3 has 15 amino acids. The CDR3 reads CASSLAGHPQETQYF. The CDR3 bases are TGTGCCAGCAGCTTGGCCGGACACCCCCAAGAGACCCAGTACTTC.

This chain joins TRBV11-2 and TRBJ1-6; 11 bases map to TRBD1. The junction had 8 bases not matched to a gene; V was cut back by 5 bases and J by 2 bases. CDR3 length: 18 amino acids. Per the germline V gene, CDR1 is SGHAT and CDR2 is FQNNGV. The CDR3 spells CASSPTLGQGAYNSPLHF. The CDR3 DNA sequence: TGTGCCAGCAGCCCCACCTTGGGACAGGGGGCCTATAATTCACCCCTCCACTTT.

The chain uses TRBV7-9 and TRBJ1-1, with 9 bases aligning to TRBD1. The length of the CDR3 is 14 residues. Trimming removed 7 bases from V and 0 bases from J; junction bases left unmatched: 3. Germline CDR1 SEHNR, CDR2 FQNEAQ (reference sequence). DNA for the CDR3: TGTGCCAGCAACAGGGGGCGATTGAACACTGAAGCTTTCTTT. It yields the protein CASNRGRLNTEAFF.

A remark on this clone: The sample carries other DNA sequences with the same CDR3. The rearrangement links TRBV6-1 to TRBJ2-5, with 12 bases fitting TRBD2. The CDR3 runs 15 residues. Germline CDR1 and CDR2: MNHNS and SASEGT. The V segment lost 2 bases and the J segment 4 bases; nucleotides outside the gene matches: 2. CDR3: CASSELAGGPETQYF. The CDR3 coding sequence is TGTGCCAGCAGTGAACTAGCGGGGGGGCCAGAGACCCAGTACTTC.

This clone appeared once. V usage is TRBV27 and J usage is TRBJ1-5; a weak D match, TRBD1 (5 bases). Germline V gives CDR1 MNHEY, CDR2 SMNVEV (reference sequence). The length of the CDR3 is 13 residues. Trimming left V 3 bases short and J 6 bases short, with 9 bases between. The CDR3 loop reads CASSFGGTQPQHF. In DNA form, the CDR3 reads TGTGCCAGCAGTTTTGGGGGGACTCAGCCCCAGCATTTT.

The gene calls are TRBV30 and TRBJ1-2; maybe TRBD1 (5 bases). Germline-derived CDR1 and CDR2 are GTSNPN and SVGIG (reference sequence). The CDR3 spans 14 residues. V lost 5 bases, J lost 3 bases, and 16 bases lay in between. CDR3 nucleotides: TGTGCCTGGGACCGGGACGGGCGGTACTATGGCTACACCTTC. Amino acid sequence: CAWDRDGRYYGYTF.

The chain is built from TRBV6-4 and TRBJ2-2; D gene unclear. This CDR3 has 13 amino acids. The germline gives CDR1 MRHNA, CDR2 SNTAGT. V shed 0 bases and J shed 6 bases, with 5 bases lying between them. The CDR3 DNA reads TGTGCCAGCAGTGACTCGAGTTCCGGGGAGCTGTTTTTT. Translating it yields CASSDSSSGELFF.

This sequence joins TRBV5-6 and TRBJ2-5; either TRBD1 or TRBD2 may supply D (5 bases each). Germline values: CDR1 SGHDT, CDR2 YYEEEE. The CDR3 sequence is 15 residues long. Trimming removed 0 bases from V and 4 bases from J, with 13 bases in between. The CDR3 nucleotides read TGTGCCAGCAGCTTGGACGAGGGTGGGGGAGAGACCCAGTACTTC. This gives the protein CASSLDEGGGETQYF.

V is TRBV7-6 and J is TRBJ1-1; weak D call: TRBD1 (5 bases). Germline V CDR1 and CDR2: SGHVS, FNYEAQ. The ends were cut back, 4 bases at V and 1 base at J, with 10 bases in the middle. The CDR3 is 14 amino acids. This chain's CDR3 is CASSSKGPNTEAFF. CDR3 DNA: TGTGCCAGCAGCTCGAAGGGACCGAACACTGAAGCTTTCTTT.